This TCR beta chain was sequenced in a study of CD8+ T cells in alopecia areata. Isolated RNA was reverse transcribed into cDNA used as the sequencing template. The method was immunoSEQ multiplex PCR; TCRdb's version includes in-frame clones alone and lacks a portion of them. The data hold 95,000 to 120,000 clones, with 58% observed a single time. The germline gives CDR1 MNHNY, CDR2 SVGAGI (reference sequence). V was clipped by 6 bases and J by 3 bases, with 17 bases between them. The CDR3 loop spans 15 amino acids. This clone was recorded only once. The chain recombines TRBV6-6 with TRBJ1-2; TRBD1 is a possible D gene (5 bases). This clonotype was obtained from a human donor with alopecia areata. The sequenced sample consisted of NKG2D-low CD8+ T cells sorted from blood. In nucleotides, the CDR3 is TGTGCCAGCAGGACTTCCAAGGGACCCTACTATGGCTACACCTTC. Encoded protein: CASRTSKGPYYGYTF.